This TCR beta chain was retrieved from a study of early T cells in non-severe SARS-CoV-2 infection. This clonotype was recorded many times. The CDR3 runs 15 residues. In germline, CDR1 is SGHTA, CDR2 FQGNSA. V lost 1 base and J 1 base, leaving 7 bases between the germline ends. TCRdb re-derived calls from the 5' RACE reads in MiXCR, one entry per CDR3 protein. The sample carries approximately 38,000 distinct CDR3 sequences, 4% to 5% recorded once. Input material: whole blood. The TCR comes from an adult who was a healthcare worker with PCR-confirmed SARS-CoV-2 infection or an uninfected control (not recorded which). The rearrangement uses TRBV7-2 and TRBJ2-2, with D uncertain. Here the CDR3 DNA reads TGTGCCAGCAGCTTAGGTGTGAGGAACACCGGGGAGCTGTTTTTT. It yields the protein CASSLGVRNTGELFF.